This TCR beta chain was obtained from a study of cytomegalovirus exposure and HLA in healthy donors (TCRdb year 2017). A note on the overall study: An earlier analysis of about 530 of the donors reported 276 Gb of sequence data and roughly 120 million unique TCR beta sequences obtained from about 179 million T cells. Approximately 310 gigabases of sequencing data and around 87 million unique TCR sequences were included in an early release covering 500 to 750 HLA-typed donors. The genetic ancestry cluster associated with self-reported Caucasian donors included about 81% of the roughly 390 genotyped donors. The study aimed to test whether cataloging public T cell receptors could reveal signatures of past pathogen exposure. The study profiled the T cell repertoires of around 700 subjects by immunosequencing and related them to cytomegalovirus serostatus. A separate validation cohort of roughly 120 different subjects was used in addition to the roughly 700-subject first cohort. High-throughput TCR immunosequencing, statistical association of individual TCRs with disease status, and machine learning were combined to predict cytomegalovirus infection status. A later analysis re-analyzed previously published TCR beta repertoires from 550 to 700 donors and added high-resolution HLA genotyping to study TCR occurrence patterns. Rather than drawing on any new phenotypic data, the later analysis identified candidate immune exposures from TCR beta sequences and the way those sequences occurred across donors. An earlier analysis of several hundred of the donors used high-throughput TCR beta sequencing to judge whether each TCR beta V gene segment behaved as functional or pseudogenic. Alongside the repertoire data, information on donor age, sex, ethnicity and CMV serostatus was compiled. Genome-wide SNP genotypes for about three fifths of the roughly 670 donors were used in a later genetic analysis, which treated that subset as a discovery cohort. All discovery cohort repertoires had been generated on a single sequencing platform. Both class I and class II loci were covered by HLA typing, at four-digit resolution. Typing coverage differed by locus: A, B, C, DRB1 and DQB1 were typed in roughly 620-640 donors, DQA1 in 522, DPA1 in approximately 600, and DPB1 in approximately 450. Because of strong linkage in the cohort, five DR-DQ haplotypes were treated as single units for association and clustering. Among around 400 genotyped donors of the cohort, an average of approximately 200,000 unique TCR beta nucleotide sequences was sequenced per donor, of which about 19% were non-productive.

In total, 500 to 700 healthy bone marrow donors made up the cohort. At the time of sampling, every cohort member was nominally healthy, though immune exposures that went unrecorded were likely present. The donor tested CMV seronegative, placing the donor among the 352 seronegative members of the cohort. Every donor gave a peripheral blood sample, and the peripheral blood mononuclear cells from that sample were used for TCR beta sequencing. Genomic DNA extraction from the blood cell samples was performed with the Qiagen DNeasy Blood Extraction Kit. Trimming accounts for 6 bases at V and 6 bases at J, while the number of junction bases matched to no gene is 3. Taken from the germline V gene, the CDR1 and CDR2 loops are SNHLY and FYNNEI. The CDR3, from cysteine to phenylalanine, totals 14 residues. Only the CDR3 region is kept as DNA, spanning 42 bases read in frame from base 1. To prepare the library, the immunoSEQ multiplex PCR assay was applied. The multiplex PCR relied on a mix of 60 forward primers for TCR Vbeta segments and 13 reverse primers for TCR Jbeta segments. The CDR3 region of rearranged TCR beta genes was amplified from genomic DNA by a multiplex PCR assay. The Illumina HiSeq System was used to sequence the amplified TCR beta libraries as 87-base-pair reads. On the authors' methods: A later analysis counted about 80 million unique TCR beta chains across the 640 or so repertoires, and around 9.9 million of these chains were shared by at least two donors. Raw reads were error-corrected and collapsed into unique sequences by a nearest-neighbor algorithm in which closely related sequences were merged to remove PCR and sequencing errors. CDR3 sequences were aligned to IMGT reference sequences to assign V, D and J gene segments. Each retained sequence needed at least a six-nucleotide match to both a V gene segment and a J gene segment. A rearrangement was called productive if the CDR3 had no stop codons and remained in frame with V and J, and every other rearrangement was called non-productive. CDR3 was defined by IMGT convention, running from the second conserved V-encoded cysteine to the conserved J-encoded phenylalanine. The earlier analysis of some 550 of the donors excluded any sequence lacking an unambiguous match to a single V gene segment. In an earlier analysis of a few hundred of the donors, a V segment was called functional when productive rearrangements were above 56.7%, and segregating when the standard deviation between donors exceeded 5%. A statistical classification framework was built for diagnosing cytomegalovirus status from the catalog of TCR beta chain sequences. A later analysis assigned V and J genes by comparing TCR nucleotide sequences with IMGT/GENE-DB human TR gene sequences. In a later analysis, CDR3 sequences and most-parsimonious VDJ recombination scenarios were assigned using the TCRdist pipeline. In a later analysis, every TCR beta chain was defined by the combination of its CDR3 amino acid sequence and its V-gene family, and reads without a unique V-gene family were dropped. To address suspected cross-contamination and a sequencing artifact, a later analysis removed some 620 highly shared, low-generation-probability nucleotide sequences. In a later analysis, a clonal expansion index was calculated for each public chain from normalized within-repertoire ranks of inferred template counts. Generation probabilities in a later analysis came from a VDJ recombination model fitted to out-of-frame rearrangements, and those results were checked against IGoR. In a later analysis, hypergeometric tests were used to score TCR-TCR, TCR-HLA and TCR-CMV co-occurrence, with a repertoire-size bias correction applied to TCR pairs. To estimate false discovery rates, a later analysis permuted the HLA or CMV assignments 20 times. A later analysis grouped co-occurring TCRs with DBSCAN, adding TCRdist sequence similarity when clustering within HLA-allele-positive subsets. Repertoires with fewer than 30,000 or more than 120,000 public chains were left out of co-occurrence clustering, as were a handful of repertoires with anomalous nucleotide sharing. Sourced from immuneACCESS, this table was stored by TCRdb with only in-frame sequences that have V and J called. A share of the clones is absent; for the studies checked, an unresolved V gene accounts for under half, and the remainder has no known explanation. That table furnishes V, J and clone size, whereas the DNA furnished D and trimming. The sample table lists about 180,000 clones, over 80% of them with a count of one. 1% to 1.5% of the sample is in the top ten clones.

About this clone: Its antigen target is currently unknown. No qualities accompany the bases; no much larger clone lies one base away.

Broader findings and caveats from the paper: In a later analysis, over 15,000 TCR beta sequences were associated with specific HLA alleles at a false discovery rate of 0.05. A cluster of highly shared sequence variants was judged likely to represent a technical artifact of the sequencing pipeline. In a later analysis, most CMV-associated TCR beta chains were found to appear HLA-restricted, with HLA associations seemingly driven largely by CMV exposure. A later genetic analysis associated a missense DCLRE1C variant with V-gene and J-gene trimming of TCR beta chains, and an independent cohort replicated the association. Most TCR sequences were observed very rarely across donors, whereas some public TCRs were present in many individuals. Assigning TCR associations to individual alleles was difficult when HLA alleles, especially DR and DQ, strongly co-occurred. A later analysis found that HLA-associated TCR beta chains were more clonally expanded and had lower generation probabilities than equally common non-associated chains. A further reported finding was that TCR beta sequences accurately predicted the HLA-A and HLA-B alleles for most subjects in the first cohort. According to the authors, the approach could potentially be generalized to other disease states and immunological phenotypes. The earlier analysis of approximately 540 of the donors excluded 15 to 20 rarely observed V segments, including chromosome 9 orphons, because counts were too low. A few of the identified cytomegalovirus-associated TCR beta chains were confirmed in vitro to be specific for cytomegalovirus antigens. The classifier was reported to diagnose cytomegalovirus status with high specificity and sensitivity in both the original and validation cohorts. Presence/absence analyses assumed roughly uniform sequencing depth across donors, an assumption that may not hold. In an earlier analysis of roughly 500 of the donors, most TCR beta V segments appeared in productive rearrangements about 90% or about 30% of the time, broadly matching IMGT annotations. In a later analysis, TCR association rates were found to vary across HLA loci, with the most associated TCRs seen for DRB1 alleles and the fewest for HLA-C alleles. Correlated functional status among segregating V segments might be attributable to linkage disequilibrium, but an unknown experimental factor could not be ruled out. Several of the top co-occurrence clusters appeared to be linked to parvovirus B19, influenza, CMV and Epstein-Barr virus, according to a later analysis. The 87-base-pair reads could not distinguish some IMGT-functional V segments, including TRBV6-2 and TRBV6-3, so those segments were excluded. HLA typing was unavailable for some donors at each locus, so association tests used only the typed subset. The cohort was sequenced for TCR beta chains only, and without alpha or paired-chain data the features that could be detected were limited. Immune exposure information for the cohort was limited to CMV serostatus. A total of around 150 TCR beta chains were listed by the study as associated with cytomegalovirus. A later genetic analysis reported fewer N-insertions in productive TCRs among donors in an Asian-associated ancestry cluster than the roughly 700-donor mean.

Sequences were obtained from PBMCs. The receptor was derived from a boy aged 2 to 10 in good health and CMV-seronegative. The chain links TRBV2 with TRBJ1-6; the central 9 bases match TRBD1. In nucleotide form, the sequence is TGTGCCAGCAGCGGGGGACAGGGTAATTCACCCCTCCACTTT. This is translated as CASSGGQGNSPLHF.